The 7 T cell receptor beta chains below all came from one sample that was sequenced in a study of CD8 T cells in ankylosing spondylitis. Study outcomes and limitations: Blood of patients with ankylosing spondylitis appeared to be characterized by a TCR beta motif of about eight highly homologous variants.

TCRdb reprocessed the 5' RACE reads with MiXCR, giving one entry per CDR3 protein. The data hold roughly 670,000 distinct CDR3 sequences, with around 20% observed a single time. Their cognate antigens are unknown. The source material was blood, either unsorted or a sorted T cell fraction (not recorded which). The receptor source for this set is a male donor with ankylosing spondylitis.

The table lists this clonotype with many counts. This sequence joins TRBV9 and TRBJ2-3, with TRBD1 matching over 8 bases. Looked up from germline, CDR1 is SGDLS and CDR2 is YYNGEE. The CDR3 loop spans 15 amino acids. The V gene end was trimmed by 2 bases and the J gene end by 0 bases; junction bases not matched to a gene: 2. The CDR3 protein is CASSVGQASTDTQYF. The CDR3 DNA sequence: TGTGCCAGCAGCGTGGGACAGGCTAGCACAGATACGCAGTATTTT.

The chain combines TRBV19 with TRBJ1-6; TRBD1 is a possible D gene (5 bases). CDR1 is LNHDA and CDR2 is SQIVND in the germline V gene (reference sequence). The ends were cut back, 1 base at V and 6 bases at J, with 10 bases in the middle. CDR3 length equals 15 residues. The CDR3 loop is CASSIGQGGNSPLHF. DNA for the CDR3: TGTGCCAGTAGTATAGGGCAGGGTGGTAATTCACCCCTCCACTTT.

This chain links TRBV5-1 with TRBJ2-3, with 14 bases fitting TRBD2. Per the germline V gene, CDR1 is SGHRS and CDR2 is YFSETQ. Unmatched junction bases numbered 5, after V lost 4 bases and J lost 7 bases. CDR3 length: 15 amino acids. CDR3 DNA: TGCGCCAGCAGCAGACTAGCGGGAGGGCCAAATACGCAGTATTTT. It encodes CASSRLAGGPNTQYF.

This clonotype was seen more than once but under ten times. J is TRBJ1-1 and V is TRBV5-1; 7 nucleotides line up with TRBD1. Germline loops: CDR1 SGHRS, CDR2 YFSETQ. The J segment lost 3 bases and the V segment lost 3 bases, leaving 8 bases of the junction unmatched. The CDR3 runs 15 residues. The CDR3 DNA reads TGCGCCAGCAGCTGGGGGGACAGCCTGGACACTGAAGCTTTCTTT. Its translation is CASSWGDSLDTEAFF. Together with reference TRBV5-1 and TRBJ1-1, the CDR3 gives the full variable domain: KAGVTQTPRYLIKTRGQQVTLSCSPISGHRSVSWYQQTPGQGLQFLFEYFSETQRNKGNFPGRFSGRQFSNSRSEMNVSTLELGDSALYLCASSWGDSLDTEAFFGQGTRLTVV.

V usage is TRBV5-1 and J usage is TRBJ2-2; 9 bases are shared with TRBD1. The germline V gene has CDR1 SGHRS and CDR2 YFSETQ. Germline trimming cut 4 bases from V and 7 bases from J; bases unmatched to any gene: 8. The CDR3 consists of 15 residues. The CDR3 DNA sequence: TGCGCCAGCAGCCCCGGGACAGGGCGGGACGGGGAGCTGTTTTTT. It specifies CASSPGTGRDGELFF.

V and J are TRBV7-9 and TRBJ1-1; D not certain. This CDR3 spans 16 amino acids. V was shortened by 1 base and J by 1 base, with 13 bases between the two germline ends. Germline V gene data show CDR1 as SEHNR and CDR2 as FQNEAQ (reference sequence). The CDR3 DNA follows: TGTGCCAGCAGCTTAGGGTCAGGCCCCGGGAACACTGAAGCTTTCTTT. Encoded protein: CASSLGSGPGNTEAFF.

The table lists this clonotype with many counts. This rearrangement joins TRBV12-3 or TRBV12-4 to TRBJ1-1; tentatively, D is TRBD1 (5 bases). V was clipped by 4 bases and J by 2 bases, with 20 bases between them. The CDR3 consists of 17 residues. The CDR3 is CASSSGARAGLNTEAFF. DNA for the CDR3: TGTGCCAGCAGTTCCGGGGCGCGAGCGGGCCTTAACACTGAAGCTTTCTTT.